This T cell receptor (beta chain) stems from a study of T cell repertoires in cytomegalovirus infection. Study context: Carrying CMV and the relevant HLA type showed in public TCR beta signatures.

Each CDR3 protein gets one entry after TCRdb re-called the reads with MiXCR. The repertoire holds 450,000 to 600,000 distinct CDR3 sequences, with approximately 10% as singletons. General study findings and limits: Dominant in the ex vivo response were TCR beta clonotypes restricted by HLA-C and specific for CMV. Using cumulative public TCR beta family frequency, the authors identified those who carried CMV together with the relevant HLA.

About this clonotype itself: The antigen remains undetermined.

The CDR3 runs 13 residues. Between the trimmed V and J ends, which lost 3 bases and 7 bases, there was a span of 13 bases. Germline V CDR1 and CDR2: DFQATT, SNEGSKA (reference sequence). The sequencing input was PBMCs. The clonotype was recovered from a human donor in good health (CMV status not recorded). Some clones in this sample may be carry-over from other donors' samples. The chain combines TRBV20-1 with TRBJ2-1; maybe TRBD2 (6 bases). CDR3: CSASHPGLNEQFF. The CDR3 coding sequence is TGCAGTGCTAGTCACCCGGGACTTAATGAGCAGTTCTTC.